The 21 T cell receptor beta chains in this list originate from one sample, sequenced in a study of cytomegalovirus exposure and HLA in healthy donors. Sequencing was performed with immunoSEQ multiplex PCR; in TCRdb, only in-frame clones are kept and a portion is missing. The data show 55,000 to 75,000 clones, with about 94% seen just once and about 4.1% held by the top ten. Sequencing was done on a sample of PBMCs. The receptor source for this set is a man aged 18 to 29 in good health and CMV-seropositive.

This sequence joins TRBV7-6 and TRBJ2-1, with 12 bases lining up with TRBD1. CDR3 length: 16 amino acids. Germline assignment: CDR1 SGHVS and CDR2 FNYEAQ. The V and J ends lost 5 bases and 8 bases, in that order; junction bases with no gene match: 10. The CDR3 loop reads CASSNFRDRGPYEQFF. CDR3 DNA: TGTGCCAGCAGCAATTTCCGGGACAGGGGGCCATATGAGCAGTTCTTC.

The chain combines TRBV4-3 with TRBJ2-1; 10 bases are shared with TRBD2. Germline lookup yields CDR1 LGHNA and CDR2 YSLEER. The CDR3 consists of 17 residues. V was clipped by 0 bases and J by 8 bases; unmatched bases: 10. The CDR3 nucleotides read TGCGCCAGCAGCCAAGATCGAAGCGGGAGGGCCAGCGATGAGCAGTTCTTC. Its protein is CASSQDRSGRASDEQFF.

The chain uses TRBV4-1 and TRBJ2-7, with 15 bases matching TRBD2. Germline values: CDR1 MGHRA, CDR2 YSYEKL. This CDR3 spans 15 amino acids. J was trimmed by 8 bases and V by 4 bases; bases with no gene match: 6. The CDR3: CASSLPGLAGGKQYF. Here the CDR3 DNA reads TGCGCCAGCAGCCTCCCGGGACTAGCGGGAGGAAAGCAGTACTTC.

The J gene is TRBJ2-1, the V gene TRBV27; 7 bases line up with TRBD1. The germline V gene encodes CDR1 MNHEY and CDR2 SMNVEV (reference sequence). This CDR3 spans 17 amino acids. After removal of 2 bases from V and 0 bases from J, the junction contained 7 bases not matched to a gene. DNA for the CDR3: TGTGCCAGCAGTTTAATTATAGGGGGCGCCTCCTACAATGAGCAGTTCTTC. It codes for CASSLIIGGASYNEQFF.

J is TRBJ2-7 and V is TRBV25-1; 7 bases are shared with TRBD1. V lost 3 bases to trimming and J lost 6 bases; unmatched junction nucleotides: 8. The CDR3 runs to 14 residues. Germline V gene lookup returns CDR1 MGHDK and CDR2 SYGVNS. CDR3 residues: CASSDPDRVGEQYF. The CDR3 DNA follows: TGTGCCAGCAGTGATCCTGACAGGGTGGGCGAGCAGTACTTC.

The J gene is TRBJ2-3, the V gene TRBV14; D may be TRBD2 (6 bases). The length of the CDR3 is 15 residues. V lost 5 bases and J lost 2, with 14 bases in between. Germline V gene data show CDR1 as SGHDN and CDR2 as FVKESK. The CDR3 reads CASSATSEYTDTQYF. In nucleotides, the CDR3 is TGTGCCAGCAGCGCGACTAGTGAATACACAGATACGCAGTATTTT.

The chain is built from TRBV5-1 and TRBJ1-5; 9 bases match TRBD1. Germline V CDR1 and CDR2: SGHRS, YFSETQ. This CDR3 comprises 14 residues. V trimming: 4 bases; J trimming: 7 bases; junction bases outside the gene matches: 6. The CDR3 region is CASSPRTGEQPQHF. Written as DNA, the CDR3 is TGCGCCAGCAGCCCCCGGACAGGGGAACAGCCCCAGCATTTT.

The CDR3 DNA reads TGTGCCAGCTCACCACCGGGACAGTACACAGATACGCAGTATTTT. Translating gives CASSPPGQYTDTQYF. This rearrangement joins TRBV18 to TRBJ2-3; the match to TRBD1 covers 7 bases. V lost 0 bases, J lost 2 bases, and 2 bases stayed unmatched. The germline CDR1 and CDR2 sequences are KGHSH and LQKENI. The CDR3 is 15 residues long.

J is TRBJ2-7 and V is TRBV4-3, with TRBD1 matching over 8 bases. This CDR3 contains 15 residues. Germline V gives CDR1 LGHNA, CDR2 YSLEER. The V and J ends lost 0 bases and 3 bases, in that order; junction bases with no gene match: 4. CDR3 region: CASSQELGQVYEQYF. The CDR3 DNA sequence: TGCGCCAGCAGCCAAGAATTGGGACAGGTCTACGAGCAGTACTTC.

The chain joins TRBV5-6 to TRBJ2-3; D is uncertain. The CDR3 is 19 residues long. V was pared by 4 bases and J by 2 bases, with 26 bases between. Looked up from germline, CDR1 is SGHDT and CDR2 is YYEEEE. The CDR3 DNA reads as TGTGCCAGCAGCCCCCTGGGTTCGGAGTGGATCGCCACCACAGATACGCAGTATTTT. Translating it yields CASSPLGSEWIATTDTQYF. The complete variable domain, with remaining parts taken from reference TRBV5-6 and TRBJ2-3, reads DAGVTQSPTHLIKTRGQQVTLRCSPKSGHDTVSWYQQALGQGPQFIFQYYEEEERQRGNFPDRFSGHQFPNYSSELNVNALLLGDSALYLCASSPLGSEWIATTDTQYFGPGTRLTVL.

The chain has TRBV10-3 and TRBJ1-3; TRBD1 agrees at 8 bases. The CDR3 extends over 19 amino acids. Germline CDR1 is ENHRY and CDR2 is SYGVKD. V lost 0 bases and J lost 1; bases outside the gene matches: 11. In DNA, the CDR3 is TGTGCCATCAGTGAGTCGATTGGGACAGGCCACCAATCTGGAAACACCATATATTTT. Its translation is CAISESIGTGHQSGNTIYF.

The J gene is TRBJ2-2, the V gene TRBV9; TRBD1 matches 8 bases. Germline V gene sequence: CDR1 SGDLS, CDR2 YYNGEE. The CDR3 spans 17 residues. Losses at the gene ends were 0 bases for V and 2 bases for J; bases not matched to a gene: 6. The CDR3 DNA sequence: TGTGCCAGCAGCGTAGATAAGGGACAGGCCAACACCGGGGAGCTGTTTTTT. Encoded protein: CASSVDKGQANTGELFF. The whole variable domain, remainder taken from reference TRBV9 and TRBJ2-2, is DSGVTQTPKHLITATGQRVTLRCSPRSGDLSVYWYQQSLDQGLQFLIQYYNGEERAKGNILERFSAQQFPDLHSELNLSSLELGDSALYFCASSVDKGQANTGELFFGEGSRLTVL.

On this clone itself: A junction boundary mismatches the germline segment, possibly from a read error. V is TRBV27 and J is TRBJ2-7; possible D gene TRBD2, 5 bases. Looked up from germline, CDR1 is MNHEY and CDR2 is SMNVEV (reference sequence). CDR3 length equals 12 residues. CDR3 nucleotides: TGTGCCACCAGTACGGGAAACCACGAGCAGTACTTC. Encoded protein: CATSTGNHEQYF.

Concerning this clone itself: The same CDR3 also results from other DNA sequences found in this sample. The chain has TRBV27 and TRBJ2-7; 7 nucleotides agree with TRBD1. CDR3 length: 13 residues. After removal of 3 bases from V and 4 bases from J, the junction contained 3 bases not matched to a gene. Germline CDR1 and CDR2: MNHEY and SMNVEV (reference sequence). The CDR3 is CASSFQDRYEQYF. In DNA, the CDR3 is TGTGCCAGCAGTTTCCAGGACAGGTACGAGCAGTACTTC.

The chain joins TRBV28 to TRBJ1-2; the D is unclear. The CDR3 totals 16 residues. The V end was cut by 8 bases, the J end by 3 bases, with 22 bases between. Germline-derived CDR1 and CDR2 are MDHEN and SYDVKM. CDR3 coding DNA: TGTGCCAGCGTAGTTAATACGGCATCGGAGTACTATGGCTACACCTTC. Translation: CASVVNTASEYYGYTF.

The CDR3 sequence is CASSLFTRLRQGPYYGYTF. CDR3 DNA sequence: TGTGCCAGCAGCTTATTTACCCGTTTAAGACAGGGACCGTACTATGGCTACACCTTC. The chain combines TRBV13 with TRBJ1-2, with 7 bases aligning to TRBD1. Looked up from germline, CDR1 is PRHDT and CDR2 is FYEKMQ (reference sequence). This CDR3 is 19 amino acids long. The trim removed 2 bases at V and 3 bases at J, leaving 18 bases unmatched. Full variable domain (missing parts from reference TRBV13 and TRBJ1-2): AAGVIQSPRHLIKEKRETATLKCYPIPRHDTVYWYQQGPGQDPQFLISFYEKMQSDKGSIPDRFSAQQFSDYHSELNMSSLELGDSALYFCASSLFTRLRQGPYYGYTFGSGTRLTVV.

The CDR3 here is CASSSDNSGNTIYF. In DNA, the CDR3 is TGTGCCAGCAGTTCAGACAACTCTGGAAACACCATATATTTT. The rearrangement joins TRBV9 to TRBJ1-3; D call uncertain. Germline V lookup: CDR1 SGDLS, CDR2 YYNGEE. Trimming removed 5 bases from V and 0 bases from J, with 9 bases in between. This CDR3 is 14 amino acids long. Combining the CDR3 with reference TRBV9 and TRBJ1-3 gives the whole variable domain DSGVTQTPKHLITATGQRVTLRCSPRSGDLSVYWYQQSLDQGLQFLIQYYNGEERAKGNILERFSAQQFPDLHSELNLSSLELGDSALYFCASSSDNSGNTIYFGEGSWLTVV.

The rearrangement uses TRBV7-9 and TRBJ2-4; 10 bases align to TRBD1. The trim removed 4 bases at V and 5 bases at J, leaving 11 bases unmatched. The CDR3 is made up of 17 amino acids. The V gene's germline CDR1 is SEHNR and CDR2 FQNEAQ (reference sequence). DNA of the CDR3: TGTGCCAGCAGCTCGACCCTTGACAGGGGGCTAGAAAACATTCAGTACTTC. It translates to CASSSTLDRGLENIQYF.

The chain is built from TRBV29-1 and TRBJ2-1, with D maybe TRBD1 (7 bases). V was shortened by 5 bases and J by 4 bases, with 15 bases between the two germline ends. CDR1 SQVTM and CDR2 ANQGSEA come from the germline V gene. The CDR3 length is 14 residues. Here the CDR3 reads CSVSTGAGYNEQFF. CDR3 sequence (DNA): TGCAGCGTTTCTACAGGGGCGGGATACAATGAGCAGTTCTTC.

The rearrangement joins TRBV2 to TRBJ2-2; D is ambiguous. Trimming removed 6 bases at V and 4 bases at J, with 9 bases between. The germline CDR1 and CDR2 sequences are SNHLY and FYNNEI. This CDR3 comprises 13 residues. Here the CDR3 reads CASSLQSTGELFF. The CDR3 DNA sequence: TGTGCCAGCAGCCTTCAGTCCACCGGGGAGCTGTTTTTT.

The rearrangement joins TRBV20-1 to TRBJ1-2; no clear D gene. Trimming took 1 base from V and 4 from J, leaving 4 bases between them. Germline CDR1 and CDR2: DFQATT and SNEGSKA (reference sequence). The CDR3 extends over 11 amino acids. The CDR3 region has the DNA TGCAGTGCTAGAGGGAGCTATGGCTACACCTTC. Its protein product is CSARGSYGYTF.